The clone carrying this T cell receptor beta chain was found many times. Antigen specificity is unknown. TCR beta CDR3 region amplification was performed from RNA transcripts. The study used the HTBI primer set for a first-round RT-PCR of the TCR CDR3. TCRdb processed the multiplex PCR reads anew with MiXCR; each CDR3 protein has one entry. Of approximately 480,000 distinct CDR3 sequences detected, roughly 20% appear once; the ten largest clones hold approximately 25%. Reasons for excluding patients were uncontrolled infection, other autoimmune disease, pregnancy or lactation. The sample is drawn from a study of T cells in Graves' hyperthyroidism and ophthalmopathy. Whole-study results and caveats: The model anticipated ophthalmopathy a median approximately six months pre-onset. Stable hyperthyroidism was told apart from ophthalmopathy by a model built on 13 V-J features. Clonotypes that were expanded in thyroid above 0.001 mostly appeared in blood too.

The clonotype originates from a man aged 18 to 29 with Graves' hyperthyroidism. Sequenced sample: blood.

CDR3 protein: CASSLGTEGTEAFF. The CDR3 bases are TGCGCCAGCAGCTTAGGGACAGAGGGGACTGAAGCTTTCTTT. The chain combines TRBV5-1 with TRBJ1-1; 7 bases line up with TRBD1. Losses at the gene ends were 2 bases for V and 5 bases for J; bases not matched to a gene: 6. The CDR3 contains 14 residues. From germline, CDR1 is SGHRS and CDR2 YFSETQ.